The 7 T cell receptor beta chains presented below share a single source sample, sequenced in a study of blood T cell repertoires in COVID-19. Data came from immunoSEQ multiplex PCR; TCRdb stores just in-frame clones and leaves some out. The sample has about 24,000 clones; nearly 90% are singletons. Sequencing used peripheral blood. The receptors come from a man aged 65-85 years with acute or convalescent COVID-19.

The CDR3 sequence is CASSLFPLSAQQFF. In DNA form, the CDR3 reads TGTGCCAGCAGCTTATTCCCCCTAAGCGCGCAGCAGTTCTTC. The chain employs TRBV7-3 and TRBJ2-1; D gene uncertain. Looked up from germline, CDR1 is SGHTA and CDR2 is FQGTGA. The CDR3 sequence is 14 residues long. The ends were cut back, 2 bases at V and 11 bases at J, with 16 bases in the middle.

This chain uses TRBV7-3 with TRBJ1-6, with D possibly matching TRBD1 (5 bases). Trimming left V 5 bases short and J 6 bases short, with 17 bases between. This CDR3 is 16 amino acids long. Germline V gene lookup returns CDR1 SGHTA and CDR2 FQGTGA. CDR3 nucleotides: TGTGCCAGCAGCCAAAGGAGGGGCCGAACTAATTCACCCCTCCACTTT. It is translated as CASSQRRGRTNSPLHF.

The chain carries TRBV3-1 (or the pseudogene TRBV3-2) and TRBJ2-3, with D maybe TRBD2 (6 bases). Germline CDR1 LGHDT, CDR2 YNNKEL (reference sequence). This CDR3 has 15 amino acids. V was clipped by 4 bases and J by 0 bases, with 11 bases between them. Here the CDR3 reads CASSLGRHSTDTQYF. CDR3 nucleotides: TGTGCCAGCAGCCTTGGGAGGCACAGCACAGATACGCAGTATTTT.

The J gene is TRBJ2-1, the V gene TRBV9; 9 bases align to TRBD2. The CDR3 consists of 15 residues. Germline V gives CDR1 SGDLS, CDR2 YYNGEE. Germline trimming cut 4 bases from V and 5 bases from J; bases unmatched to any gene: 7. The CDR3 protein is CASSPRLAVNNEQFF. CDR3 nucleotides: TGTGCCAGCAGCCCGCGACTAGCGGTTAACAATGAGCAGTTCTTC.

This clone turned up a few times. The J gene is TRBJ2-7, the V gene TRBV27, with a weak D call TRBD1 (8 bases). Germline CDR1 reads MNHEY; CDR2 reads SMNVEV (reference sequence). CDR3 length: 13 amino acids. Trimming left V 3 bases short and J 6 bases short, with 12 bases between. This chain's CDR3 is CASSFTGGVEQYF. The CDR3 DNA sequence: TGTGCCAGCAGTTTTACAGGGGGGGTCGAGCAGTACTTC.

This chain connects TRBV29-1 to TRBJ2-7, with D maybe TRBD1 (6 bases). The CDR3 loop spans 13 amino acids. V was clipped by 4 bases and J by 2 bases, with 12 bases between them. The germline V gene has CDR1 SQVTM and CDR2 ANQGSEA. The CDR3 sequence: CSVVARGTYEQYF. CDR3 nucleotides: TGCAGCGTTGTGGCCAGGGGTACCTACGAGCAGTACTTC.

The J gene is TRBJ2-1, the V gene TRBV28, with TRBD1 matching over 8 bases. The CDR3 runs 15 residues. Per the germline V gene, CDR1 is MDHEN and CDR2 is SYDVKM. V lost 5 bases, J lost 7 bases, and 10 bases stayed unmatched. This CDR3 reads CASSPVFRGRNEQFF. CDR3 sequence (DNA): TGTGCCAGCAGTCCCGTTTTCAGGGGGCGAAATGAGCAGTTCTTC.